This TCR beta chain appears in the sequencing data of a study of blood T cell repertoires in COVID-19. As for the study in general: Samples of COVID-19 (acute and convalescent) were obtained from the United States, Italy and Spain. PBMCs, B-cell-depleted T cells, or T cells provided the cDNA or gDNA that made up the material.

In germline, CDR1 is MDHEN, CDR2 SYDVKM. Trimming cost V 5 bases and J 4 bases; bases outside gene matches: 13. The CDR3 spans 16 residues. Study processing details: Researchers report that nucleated cell counts were estimated from reference gene primer amplification. TCRdb keeps only in-frame clones here, not all; method: immunoSEQ multiplex PCR. V, J and clone size were drawn from that table, and D and trimming were deduced from the DNA. The sample records 250,000 to 300,000 clones, around 86% being singletons. The chain carries TRBV28 and TRBJ2-5; 7 positions match TRBD1. This receptor was identified in a woman aged 60-70 years with active or convalescent COVID-19. Material for sequencing was peripheral blood. In DNA form, the CDR3 reads TGTGCCAGCAGTCCCTTGGCGACAGGGAACCTAGAGACCCAGTACTTC. This sequence encodes CASSPLATGNLETQYF.